These 26 T cell receptor beta chains share one sample of origin, sequenced in a study of circulating CD8 cells and anti-PD-1 response in melanoma. Sorting of live CD3+CD8+TCRalphabeta+ cells by PD-1 and/or TIGIT gave four subsets. Using roughly 16 ng of total RNA, TCR libraries were made with the QIAseq Immune Repertoire TCR panel. TCRdb redid the calling of the reads with MiXCR, one entry per CDR3 protein. Here the sample spans under 650 distinct CDR3 sequences, approximately 7.2% being singletons. The material was CD8+ T cells from PBMCs, obtained at baseline or after one month of anti-PD-1 therapy (not recorded which). The receptors stem from a human donor with melanoma.

This clonotype is large. V is TRBV29-1 and J is TRBJ2-1; TRBD2 matches at 8 bases. The V gene end was trimmed by 7 bases and the J gene end by 6 bases; junction bases not matched to a gene: 8. Germline V gene lookup returns CDR1 SQVTM and CDR2 ANQGSEA. This CDR3 comprises 13 residues. In DNA, the CDR3 is TGCAGCGCCCGTACCGGGGGGGGCAATGAGCAGTTCTTC. This encodes CSARTGGGNEQFF.

This clonotype counts as large. V is TRBV29-1 and J is TRBJ1-2; D ambiguous. The V gene lost 7 bases and the J gene lost 6 bases, with 18 bases spanning the gap. Germline V gene lookup returns CDR1 SQVTM and CDR2 ANQGSEA. This CDR3 region has 13 residues. CDR3 nucleotides: TGCAGCGCTGTGTGGATGGGGTCAAATGGCTACACCTTC. Translated: CSAVWMGSNGYTF.

Sample share makes this clonotype medium-sized (0.01 to 0.1%). The chain has TRBV19 and TRBJ2-7; D is uncertain. V lost 3 bases to trimming and J lost 3 bases, with 15 bases between them. This CDR3 has 15 amino acids. Germline assignment: CDR1 LNHDA and CDR2 SQIVND (reference sequence). CDR3 coding DNA: TGTGCCAGTAGTATTTCCGGCGGCCTGAACTACGAGCAGTACTTC. Translated: CASSISGGLNYEQYF.

This clonotype counts as medium-sized. The rearrangement links TRBV29-1 to TRBJ2-1; perhaps TRBD2 as D (5 bases). Trimming stripped 6 bases from V and 2 bases from J, with 14 bases between. CDR1 is SQVTM, CDR2 ANQGSEA, per germline. The CDR3 loop spans 14 amino acids. The CDR3, as DNA: TGCAGCGTCTTCTCGGGGTCCCCCTACAATGAGCAGTTCTTC. Protein: CSVFSGSPYNEQFF.

The chain joins TRBV3-1 to TRBJ2-7; D is undetermined. The V gene's germline CDR1 is LGHDT and CDR2 YNNKEL (reference sequence). This CDR3 is built from 14 residues. V lost 2 bases, J lost 4 bases, and 12 bases lay in between. CDR3 nucleotides: TGTGCCAGCAGCCAAACGGTAGGGTGGTACGAGCAGTACTTC. The encoded protein is CASSQTVGWYEQYF.

This clonotype is deemed medium-sized. This chain's CDR3 is CSIATKQGASYNEQFF. The DNA of the CDR3 is TGCAGCATTGCGACCAAACAGGGGGCATCCTACAATGAGCAGTTCTTC. The chain has TRBV29-1 and TRBJ2-1, with 9 nucleotides matching TRBD1. This CDR3 region has 16 residues. The V and J ends lost 8 bases and 1 base, in that order; junction bases with no gene match: 12. CDR1 SQVTM and CDR2 ANQGSEA come from the germline V gene.

In its sample, this clonotype ranks as large. The J gene is TRBJ2-1, the V gene TRBV19; D unresolved. The CDR3 consists of 13 residues. CDR1 is LNHDA and CDR2 is SQIVND in the germline V gene (reference sequence). CDR3 sequence reads: CGSRSPLYNEQFF. CDR3 sequence (DNA): TGTGGGTCTCGGTCCCCTCTCTACAATGAGCAGTTCTTC.

Sample share makes this clonotype large. V and J are TRBV28 and TRBJ2-4; 7 bases map to TRBD2. The CDR3 totals 17 residues. Germline-derived CDR1 and CDR2 are MDHEN and SYDVKM. Germline trimming cut 4 bases from V and 1 base from J; bases unmatched to any gene: 10. In nucleotides, the CDR3 is TGTGCCAGCAGTTCGGGACGGGGGGTCTCTGCCAAAAACATTCAGTACTTC. This translates into CASSSGRGVSAKNIQYF.

This clonotype rates as large. V is TRBV2 and J is TRBJ1-6; D is uncertain. The germline CDR1 and CDR2 sequences are SNHLY and FYNNEI. Trimming cost V 2 bases and J 0 bases, with 8 bases left between them. This CDR3 spans 16 amino acids. The CDR3 loop is CASSESRSSYNSPLHF. CDR3 coding DNA: TGTGCCAGCAGTGAAAGTAGGAGCTCCTATAATTCACCCCTCCACTTT.

This clonotype is deemed medium-sized (0.01 to 0.1%). The junction and the germline gene differ at one end; a read error may be behind it. This CDR3 reads CASSGGSYELYF. The CDR3 bases are TGTGCCAGCAGCGGGGGATCCTACGAGCTGTACTTC. The V and J genes are TRBV4-2 and TRBJ2-7, with D perhaps being TRBD1 or TRBD2 (5 bases each). There are 12 residues in the CDR3. Germline V lookup: CDR1 LGHNA, CDR2 YNFKEQ.

By sample fraction, this clonotype is large (0.1 to 1%). The rearrangement uses TRBV5-1 and TRBJ2-7; 8 bases match TRBD2. The germline V gene has CDR1 SGHRS and CDR2 YFSETQ. V lost 5 bases and J lost 9; bases outside the gene matches: 10. CDR3 length: 13 residues. CDR3: CASRDTSGDTQYF. CDR3 nucleotides: TGCGCCAGCAGAGATACTAGCGGAGACACGCAGTACTTC.

By share, this clonotype ranks as large. The chain couples TRBV27 to TRBJ2-7; tentative D call: TRBD1 (5 bases). This CDR3 comprises 14 residues. Germline V gene lookup returns CDR1 MNHEY and CDR2 SMNVEV (reference sequence). Trimming removed 3 bases from V and 0 bases from J, with 9 bases in between. The CDR3 is CASSFDTGSYEQYF. The DNA of the CDR3 is TGTGCCAGCAGTTTTGACACAGGCTCCTACGAGCAGTACTTC.

In the case of this clonotype: One base away lies a much larger clone, so this may be a sequencing read error. The chain carries TRBV3-1 and TRBJ2-5, with 11 bases matching TRBD2. There are 14 residues in the CDR3. The V gene's germline CDR1 is LGHDT and CDR2 YNNKEL (reference sequence). The DNA of the CDR3 is TGTGCCAGCAGCCTGGGACTAGCGGAAGAGACCCAGCACTTC. Translation: CASSLGLAEETQHF.

In this sample, this clonotype is large (0.1 to 1%). The J gene is TRBJ2-1, the V gene TRBV20-1; TRBD2 aligns across 8 bases. The CDR3 has 13 residues. Looked up from germline, CDR1 is DFQATT and CDR2 is SNEGSKA (reference sequence). V gave up 8 bases and J gave up 8 bases; unmatched junction bases: 11. CDR3 amino acids: CSSERGLRDEQFF. CDR3 nucleotides: TGCAGTTCAGAGCGGGGGCTCAGGGATGAGCAGTTCTTC.

Turning to this clonotype: A junction boundary mismatches the germline segment, possibly from a read error. The rearrangement uses TRBV6-2 or TRBV6-3 and TRBJ2-1; D ambiguous. Germline V gene data show CDR1 as MNHEY and CDR2 as SVGEGT. This CDR3 has 14 residues. CDR3 region: CASSHGSPWNEQLF. The CDR3 DNA sequence: TGTGCCAGCAGTCACGGCAGTCCTTGGAATGAGCAGCTCTTC.

Sample share makes this clonotype medium-sized. This chain connects TRBV10-3 to TRBJ2-5; D is possibly TRBD1 (6 bases). With 4 bases removed from V and 3 bases from J, the gap between germline ends came to 12 bases. Germline V gene lookup returns CDR1 ENHRY and CDR2 SYGVKD. The CDR3 contains 14 residues. The CDR3: CAISGAGDEETQYF. In nucleotides, the CDR3 is TGTGCCATCAGTGGTGCAGGGGATGAAGAGACCCAGTACTTC.

This clonotype counts as large. This chain connects TRBV7-3 to TRBJ2-5; possibly TRBD2 for D (7 bases). V lost 1 base and J lost 5, with 14 bases in between. This CDR3 has 15 residues. From germline, CDR1 is SGHTA and CDR2 FQGTGA. As DNA, the CDR3 is TGTGCCAGCAGCTTAAGCGGGGGCCTCGGCGAGACCCAGTACTTC. It specifies CASSLSGGLGETQYF.

Points on this clonotype: A much larger clone lies a single base off, so this may be a read error. This chain joins TRBV6-2 or TRBV6-3 and TRBJ2-1; TRBD2 matches 8 bases. The germline V gene has CDR1 MNHEY and CDR2 SVGEGT. This CDR3 comprises 15 residues. The CDR3 DNA follows: TGTGCCAGCAGCGACGTAATAGCGGGGCTGGATGAGCAGTGCTTC. It specifies CASSDVIAGLDEQCF.

This clonotype appeared a few times. The J gene is TRBJ2-2, the V gene TRBV5-5, with D perhaps assigned TRBD1 or TRBD2 (5 bases each). The CDR3 is 13 amino acids. Germline V gene data show CDR1 as SGHKS and CDR2 as YYEKEE (reference sequence). With 3 bases removed from V and 4 bases from J, the gap between germline ends came to 7 bases. The DNA for the CDR3 is TGTGCCAGCAGCTGGGACCTCACCGGGGAGCTGTTTTTT. It is translated as CASSWDLTGELFF.

Note on this clonotype: A much larger clone lies a single base off, so this may be a read error. The chain joins TRBV29-1 to TRBJ2-5, with 7 bases identical to TRBD2. V was pared by 8 bases and J by 0 bases, with 15 bases of the junction left unmatched. This CDR3 has 16 residues. Germline CDR1 SQVTM, CDR2 ANQGSEA. CDR3 amino acids: CSPRKASGENQETQYF. CDR3 DNA sequence: TGCAGCCCAAGGAAGGCCAGCGGGGAGAACCAAGAGACCCAGTACTTC.

Within the sample, this clonotype is medium-sized. The CDR3 nucleotides are TGTGCCTGGAGTGTATTAGGGTCCGAGCAGTACTTC. Its protein product is CAWSVLGSEQYF. The rearrangement joins TRBV30 to TRBJ2-7; D ambiguous. The ends were cut back, 0 bases at V and 6 bases at J, with 9 bases in the middle. Germline V gene data show CDR1 as GTSNPN and CDR2 as SVGIG (reference sequence). The CDR3 consists of 12 residues.

This clonotype is labeled medium-sized. The V and J genes are TRBV25-1 and TRBJ2-7; the D is unclear. The CDR3 is 12 amino acids. From germline, CDR1 is MGHDK and CDR2 SYGVNS. The germline V and J ends were trimmed by 6 bases and 0 bases, with 6 bases remaining between them. CDR3 region: CASSAISYEQYF. CDR3 DNA: TGTGCCAGCAGCGCGATCTCCTACGAGCAGTACTTC.

This clonotype is large (0.1 to 1%). The V and J genes are TRBV5-5 and TRBJ2-1, with 13 bases identical to TRBD2. With V trimmed by 0 bases and J by 8 bases, 11 bases remained unmatched. The germline CDR1 and CDR2 sequences are SGHKS and YYEKEE (reference sequence). This CDR3 has 18 amino acids. CDR3 in amino acids: CASSLGLAGGPPLDEQFF. CDR3 nucleotides: TGTGCCAGCAGCTTGGGACTAGCGGGGGGCCCCCCACTCGATGAGCAGTTCTTC.

Within the sample, this clonotype is large. The rearrangement joins TRBV9 to TRBJ2-2, with D possibly being TRBD2 (6 bases). In germline, CDR1 is SGDLS, CDR2 YYNGEE. This CDR3 contains 14 residues. The V and J ends lost 6 bases and 7 bases respectively, with 16 bases between them. This CDR3 is CASTQGGASGELFF. CDR3 sequence (DNA): TGTGCCAGCACTCAAGGCGGGGCAAGCGGGGAGCTGTTTTTT.

As to this clonotype: A much larger clone differs from this one at a single base, so this may be a read error. V and J are TRBV2 and TRBJ2-7; possibly TRBD1 or TRBD2 for D (6 bases each). Trimming pared 4 bases from V and 7 bases from J, leaving 14 bases between. The CDR3 runs to 13 residues. CDR1 SNHLY and CDR2 FYNNEI come from the germline V gene. The CDR3 reads CASSAGALYEQYF. In DNA form, the CDR3 reads TGTGCCAGCAGTGCGGGGGCGCTTTATGAGCAGTACTTC.

This clonotype is large (0.1 to 1%) in the sample. V usage is TRBV29-1 and J usage is TRBJ1-2; D remains unclear. Germline CDR1 is SQVTM and CDR2 is ANQGSEA. V lost 4 bases, J lost 4 bases, and 7 bases lay in between. The CDR3 is 11 amino acids. For the CDR3, the DNA is TGCAGCGTTGTAACGACCTATGGCTACACCTTC. Amino acids: CSVVTTYGYTF.